Detailed here is one T cell receptor (beta chain). The antigen this receptor binds is unknown. Base qualities are missing; no much larger clone stands one base away. The source of the sample is a study of blood T cell repertoires in COVID-19 (dated by TCRdb to about 2020). Regarding the study in general: The collaborator samples originated in the United States, Italy and Spain and spanned the acute and convalescent phases of COVID-19. The material from the prospective study consisted of cDNA or gDNA derived from T cells, B-cell-depleted T cells, or PBMCs. The dataset comprised deeply sampled blood TCRbeta repertoires from subjects exposed to, actively infected with, or recovered from COVID-19. The repertoires were released in a freely available public database meant as a resource for research on the immune response to SARS-CoV-2. The samples were drawn from two sources: the first 160 participants of the ongoing ImmuneRACE study, and 950 to 1,500 subjects contributed by 6 global collaborators. The sample metadata nearly always contained a de-identified subject ID, COVID-19 status, age in years and sex. HLA class I and class II types, where available, came from metadata supplied by the sample provider rather than from assay-based typing.

TCRbeta CDR3 regions were amplified from genomic DNA by means of the immunoSEQ Assay, a bias-controlled multiplex PCR. Per the authors' processing: The number of nucleated cells in each sample was estimated from the amplification of reference gene primers within the assay. To quantify the absolute abundance of each unique TCRbeta CDR3 rearrangement, sequence reads were collapsed and filtered. For each sample, productive Simpson clonality was calculated as the square root of Simpson's diversity index over productive rearrangements. Drawn from immuneACCESS, this table holds only the in-frame rearrangements with V and J called that TCRdb kept. Clones are partly lost; checked studies trace under half to an unresolved V gene and leave the rest unexplained. From that table come the V and J calls and clone size; the DNA was used to work out D and trimming. The table for this sample lists some 99,000 clones; 84% of them were counted only once. The ten most abundant clones make up 7% to 9.5% of the sample.

Broad study findings and their caveats: The amount of clinical and demographic metadata varied by source and participant and was provided uncurated.

A distance of 14 bases separates the germline ends of V and J, which lose 1 base and 5 bases respectively. The CDR3 starts with the cysteine, ends with the phenylalanine, and has 15 residues. Only the CDR3 portion is preserved as DNA: 45 bases, with reading frame beginning at the first base. CDR1 SNHLY and CDR2 FYNNEI were looked up in the germline V gene. The collaborating institutions used their own protocols to collect whole blood in K2EDTA tubes. For TCRbeta analysis, collaborators shipped samples as frozen whole blood, isolated PBMCs, or DNA extracted from either of those sample types. Recombination joined TRBV2 with TRBJ2-5; a weak D assignment points to TRBD2 (6 bases agree). The clonotype originates from a woman of 80 years or more with active or convalescent COVID-19. Source material: peripheral blood. The CDR3 region: CASSEERTGRETQYF. The nucleotide sequence reads TGTGCCAGCAGTGAAGAAAGGACGGGGAGGGAGACCCAGTACTTC. The CDR3 plus the reference TRBV2 and TRBJ2-5 genes for the other parts give the full variable domain: EPEVTQTPSHQVTQMGQEVILRCVPISNHLYFYWYRQILGQKVEFLVSFYNNEISEKSEIFDDQFSVERPDGSNFTLKIRSTKLEDSAMYFCASSEERTGRETQYFGPGTRLLVL.